This T cell receptor (beta chain) was found in a study of OX40 agonist ivuxolimab in advanced cancers. Regarding the study as a whole: The work left the antigen specificity of expanded peripheral T cells undetermined.

About this clone itself: The antigen is undetermined.

Some clones are missing from TCRdb's copy, which holds only in-frame ones; the method was immunoSEQ multiplex PCR. The data contain some 35,000 clones, about three quarters of them singletons. Blood sampling took place at baseline, cycle 4 day 1, and cycle 7 day 1. The CDR3 covers 13 residues. Unmatched junction bases numbered 7, after V lost 0 bases and J lost 13 bases. The germline CDR1 and CDR2 sequences are SGHRS and YFSETQ. The clonotype originates from an adult with an advanced solid tumor such as melanoma, head and neck, liver or kidney cancer. The chain joins TRBV5-1 to TRBJ1-2; 9 bases match TRBD1. The sequencing used CD4+ or CD8+ T cells sorted from blood, collected in a trial of the OX40 agonist ivuxolimab. CDR3 amino acids: CASSLAPGQGFTF. The CDR3 coding sequence is TGCGCCAGCAGCTTGGCCCCGGGACAGGGTTTCACCTTC.